This TCR beta chain was captured by sequencing in a study of cytomegalovirus exposure and HLA in healthy donors. Across the whole study: A prior study identified 100 million to 130 million unique TCR beta sequences from some 200 million T cells.

This PCR relied on a set of 60 Vbeta primers and 13 Jbeta primers. The protocol was immunoSEQ multiplex PCR, while the TCRdb copy is restricted to in-frame clones and leaves out a portion. The profile shows more than 85,000 clones, 81% of them singletons. Findings of the study overall: Previous analysis showed most TCR beta V segments were productive about 87% or about 30% of the time. Among TCR beta chains of equal frequency, HLA-associated ones were more clonally expanded in a later analysis. A later look showed TCR association rates differing by HLA locus, highest for DRB1 and lowest for HLA-C.

About this clone: Its matching antigen is unknown.

Trimming pared 5 bases from V and 3 bases from J, leaving 14 bases between. The germline CDR1 and CDR2 sequences are SGHTA and FQGNSA. The CDR3 is made up of 14 amino acids. This TCR was sampled from a woman between 25 and 40 years old in good health and CMV-seronegative. The rearrangement links TRBV7-2 to TRBJ2-7; a possible D gene is TRBD2 (5 bases). Sequencing was done on a sample of PBMCs. The CDR3 DNA sequence: TGTGCCAGCAGCCCAACTAGTACGAGCTACGAGCAGTACTTC. It encodes CASSPTSTSYEQYF. The full variable domain, completed using reference TRBV7-2 and TRBJ2-7, is GAGVSQSPSNKVTEKGKDVELRCDPISGHTALYWYRQSLGQGLEFLIYFQGNSAPDKSGLPSDRFSAERTGGSVSTLTIQRTQQEDSAVYLCASSPTSTSYEQYFGPGTRLTVT.